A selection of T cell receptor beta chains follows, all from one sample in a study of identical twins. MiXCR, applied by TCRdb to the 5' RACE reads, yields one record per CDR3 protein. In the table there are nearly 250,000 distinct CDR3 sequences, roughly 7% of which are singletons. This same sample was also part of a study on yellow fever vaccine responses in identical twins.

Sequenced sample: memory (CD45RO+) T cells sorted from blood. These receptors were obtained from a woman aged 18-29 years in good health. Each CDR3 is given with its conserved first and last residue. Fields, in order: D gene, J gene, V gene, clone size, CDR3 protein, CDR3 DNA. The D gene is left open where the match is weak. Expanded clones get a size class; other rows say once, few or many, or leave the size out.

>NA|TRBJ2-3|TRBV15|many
CATSRDRVAPDTQYF
TGTGCCACCAGCAGAGATCGAGTTGCTCCAGATACGCAGTATTTT
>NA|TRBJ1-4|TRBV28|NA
CASRRDLGLELFF
TGTGCCAGCAGGAGGGACTTAGGGTTGGAACTGTTTTTT
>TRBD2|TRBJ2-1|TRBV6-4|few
CASSDSSGGGGNNEQFF
TGTGCCAGCAGTGACTCAAGTGGCGGGGGGGGAAACAATGAGCAGTTCTTC
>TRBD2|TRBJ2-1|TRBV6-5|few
CASSYSGLAGVFPNEQFF
TGTGCCAGCAGTTACTCAGGACTAGCGGGAGTTTTCCCCAATGAGCAGTTCTTC
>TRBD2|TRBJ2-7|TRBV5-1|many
CASSLREGGEQYF
TGCGCCAGCAGCTTGCGGGAGGGTGGCGAGCAGTACTTC
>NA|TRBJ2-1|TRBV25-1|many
CASSASLQGHEQFF
TGTGCCAGCAGTGCGAGCCTTCAGGGCCATGAGCAGTTCTTC
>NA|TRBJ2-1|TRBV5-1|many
CASGSYNEQFF
TGCGCCAGCGGGTCCTACAATGAGCAGTTCTTC
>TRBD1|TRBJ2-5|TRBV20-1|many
CSARQQGQETQYF
TGCAGTGCTAGGCAACAGGGGCAAGAGACCCAGTACTTC
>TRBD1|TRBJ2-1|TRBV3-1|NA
CASSQVRGPNEQFF
TGTGCCAGCAGCCAAGTGAGGGGGCCTAATGAGCAGTTCTTC
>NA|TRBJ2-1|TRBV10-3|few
CAISESGRDYNEQFF
TGTGCCATCAGTGAGTCCGGTAGGGACTACAATGAGCAGTTCTTC
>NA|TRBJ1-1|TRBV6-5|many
CASSYDAWTNTEAFF
TGTGCCAGCAGTTACGATGCGTGGACGAACACTGAAGCTTTCTTT
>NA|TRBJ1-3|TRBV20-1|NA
CSARSGAQSGNTIYF
TGCAGTGCTAGATCGGGGGCGCAATCGGGAAACACCATATATTTT
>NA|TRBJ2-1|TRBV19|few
CASRVPLLNEQFF
TGTGCCAGTAGAGTACCACTGTTAAATGAGCAGTTCTTC
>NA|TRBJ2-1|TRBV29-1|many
CSVDLSGNEQFF
TGCAGCGTTGATTTGAGCGGGAATGAGCAGTTCTTC
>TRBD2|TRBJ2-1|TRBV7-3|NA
CASSPRLAGDNEQFF
TGTGCCAGCAGCCCTAGACTAGCGGGAGACAATGAGCAGTTCTTC
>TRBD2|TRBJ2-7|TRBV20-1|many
CSARVALAGGDEQYF
TGCAGTGCTAGAGTAGCACTAGCGGGAGGCGACGAGCAGTACTTC
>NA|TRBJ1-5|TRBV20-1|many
CSAIGRGQPQHF
TGCAGTGCTATAGGGAGAGGCCAGCCCCAGCATTTT
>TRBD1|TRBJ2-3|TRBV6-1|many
CASSEMGQGADTQYF
TGTGCCAGCAGTGAAATGGGGCAGGGGGCTGATACGCAGTATTTT
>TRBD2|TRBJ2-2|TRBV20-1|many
CSAVPGLAGRGELFF
TGCAGTGCAGTTCCGGGACTAGCGGGGAGAGGGGAGCTGTTTTTT
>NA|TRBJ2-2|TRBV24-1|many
CATGGEGPTGELFF
TGTGCCACCGGAGGGGAAGGTCCCACCGGGGAGCTGTTTTTT
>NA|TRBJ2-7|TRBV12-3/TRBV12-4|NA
CASSSPAGPYEQYF
TGTGCCAGCAGTTCCCCAGCAGGGCCCTACGAGCAGTACTTC
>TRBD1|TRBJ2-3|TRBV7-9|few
CASSSRQGKDTQYF
TGTGCCAGCAGTTCTAGACAGGGGAAAGATACGCAGTATTTT
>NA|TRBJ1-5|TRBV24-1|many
CATSDPTVPGGNQPQHF
TGTGCCACCAGTGACCCTACCGTCCCGGGGGGCAATCAGCCCCAGCATTTT
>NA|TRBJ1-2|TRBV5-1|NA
CASSYGHDGNYGYTF
TGCGCCAGCAGCTACGGACATGATGGTAACTATGGCTACACCTTC
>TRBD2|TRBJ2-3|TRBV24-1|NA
CATQREGPPTDTQYF
TGTGCCACCCAGCGGGAGGGACCCCCCACAGATACGCAGTATTTT
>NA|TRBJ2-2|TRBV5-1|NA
CASSLLEGELFF
TGCGCCAGCAGCTTGCTCGAGGGGGAGCTGTTTTTT
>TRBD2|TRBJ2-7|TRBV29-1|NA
CSPASSGSGDEQYF
TGCAGCCCAGCCTCGAGCGGGAGTGGCGACGAGCAGTACTTC
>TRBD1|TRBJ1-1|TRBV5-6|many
CASSSRTGNTEAFF
TGTGCCAGCAGCTCCCGGACAGGGAACACTGAAGCTTTCTTT
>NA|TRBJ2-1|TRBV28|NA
CASSPNVQYPFF
TGTGCCAGCAGTCCGAATGTCCAATACCCGTTCTTC
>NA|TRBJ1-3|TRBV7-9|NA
CASSLSTGGNTIYF
TGTGCCAGCAGCTTATCCACAGGGGGAAACACCATATATTTT
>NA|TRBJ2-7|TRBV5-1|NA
CASSPGPGPYEQYF
TGCGCCAGCAGCCCCGGACCTGGGCCCTACGAGCAGTACTTC
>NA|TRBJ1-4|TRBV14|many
CASSQVAGNIGEKLFF
TGTGCCAGCAGCCAAGTTGCGGGTAACATTGGTGAAAAACTGTTTTTT
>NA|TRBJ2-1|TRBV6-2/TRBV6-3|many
CASNTGLASSYNEQFF
TGTGCCAGCAACACTGGTCTAGCCTCCTCCTACAATGAGCAGTTCTTC
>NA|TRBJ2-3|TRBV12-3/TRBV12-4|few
CASRPGLRTDTQYF
TGTGCCAGCAGACCGGGACTTCGCACAGATACGCAGTATTTT
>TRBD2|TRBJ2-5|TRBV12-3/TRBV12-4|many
CASSFATSGRTKETQYF
TGTGCCAGCAGTTTCGCCACTAGCGGGAGAACTAAAGAGACCCAGTACTTC
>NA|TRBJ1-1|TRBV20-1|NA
CSAGSSNTEAFF
TGCAGTGCTGGGAGTTCGAACACTGAAGCTTTCTTT
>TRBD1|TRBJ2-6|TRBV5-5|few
CASSLGGQGGTGANVLTF
TGTGCCAGCAGCTTGGGTGGACAGGGGGGTACTGGGGCCAACGTCCTGACTTTC
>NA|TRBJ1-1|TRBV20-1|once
CSARIGAGTEAFF
TGCAGTGCTAGAATCGGGGCGGGCACTGAAGCTTTCTTT
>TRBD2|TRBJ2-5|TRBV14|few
CASSQAGLSGGQETQYF
TGTGCCAGCAGCCAAGCTGGGCTCAGCGGGGGTCAGGAGACCCAGTACTTC
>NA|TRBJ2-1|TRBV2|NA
CASSGPGSGYNEQFF
TGTGCCAGCAGTGGACCAGGATCGGGATACAATGAGCAGTTCTTC
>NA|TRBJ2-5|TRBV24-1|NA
CATAYGTYETQYF
TGTGCCACGGCCTACGGGACCTATGAGACCCAGTACTTC
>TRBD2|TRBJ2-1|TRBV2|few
CASSPGTSAHNEQFF
TGTGCCAGCAGCCCCGGGACTAGCGCTCACAATGAGCAGTTCTTC
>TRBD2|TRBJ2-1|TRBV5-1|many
CASRDGTSGNNEQFF
TGCGCCAGCAGGGATGGGACTAGCGGGAACAATGAGCAGTTCTTC
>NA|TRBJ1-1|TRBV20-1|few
CSALGVTYQDTEAFF
TGCAGTGCGCTTGGGGTAACCTACCAAGACACTGAAGCTTTCTTT
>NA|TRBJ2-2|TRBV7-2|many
CASSLKIGANTGELFF
TGTGCCAGCAGCTTAAAGATAGGAGCGAACACCGGGGAGCTGTTTTTT
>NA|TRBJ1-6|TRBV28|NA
CASSETGLSYNSPLHF
TGTGCCAGCAGTGAAACAGGTCTATCCTATAATTCACCCCTCCACTTT
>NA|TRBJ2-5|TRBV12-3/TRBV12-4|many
CASRLTNPGTQYF
TGTGCCAGCAGACTGACTAACCCTGGGACCCAGTACTTC
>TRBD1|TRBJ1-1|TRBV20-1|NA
CSARAGGAGTEAFF
TGCAGTGCTAGAGCAGGGGGCGCGGGAACTGAAGCTTTCTTT
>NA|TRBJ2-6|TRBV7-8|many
CASNQPRWGPSGANVLTF
TGTGCCAGCAACCAACCCCGGTGGGGCCCCTCTGGGGCCAACGTCCTGACTTTC
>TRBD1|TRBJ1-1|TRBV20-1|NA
CSAFTGDTEAFF
TGCAGTGCTTTTACAGGGGACACTGAAGCTTTCTTT
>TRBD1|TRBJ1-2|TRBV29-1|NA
CSDRTGNGYTF
TGCAGCGACCGGACAGGGAATGGCTACACCTTC
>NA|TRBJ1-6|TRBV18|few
CASSPGNTEGSYNSPLHF
TGTGCCAGCTCACCGGGAAATACGGAGGGCTCCTATAATTCACCCCTCCACTTT
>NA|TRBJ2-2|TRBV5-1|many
CASCLTLSTGELFF
TGCGCCAGCTGCCTTACGCTATCCACCGGGGAGCTGTTTTTT
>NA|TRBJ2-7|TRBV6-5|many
CASSLGGTVIYEQYF
TGTGCCAGCAGTTTAGGAGGGACAGTCATCTACGAGCAGTACTTC
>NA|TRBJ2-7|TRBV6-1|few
CASSKDLPQISYEQYF
TGTGCCAGCAGTAAAGACCTACCCCAGATCTCCTACGAGCAGTACTTC